This TCR beta chain appears in the sequencing data of a study of blood T cell repertoires in COVID-19. Study-level information: Sample material is recorded as cDNA or gDNA derived from T cells, B-cell-depleted T cells, or PBMCs.

The CDR3 has 14 amino acids. Germline-derived CDR1 and CDR2 are LNHDA and SQIVND (reference sequence). With V trimmed by 3 bases and J by 9 bases, 9 bases remained unmatched. The protocol was immunoSEQ multiplex PCR, while the TCRdb copy is restricted to in-frame clones and leaves out a portion. The sample lists nearly 200,000 clones; around 84% were seen once. The rearrangement uses TRBV19 and TRBJ1-2; 8 positions agree with TRBD1. Sequencing used peripheral blood. This clonotype was sampled from a human donor in a cohort sampled during active COVID-19. The CDR3 loop is CASSILDRGYRYTF. Here the CDR3 DNA reads TGTGCCAGTAGTATCCTTGACAGGGGATACCGCTACACCTTC.